This paragraph reports one T cell receptor beta chain. The antigen remains undetermined. The data belong to a study of T-cell memory formation after mild COVID-19. About the study: Across donors, TCR clusters were largely donor specific.

5'RACE with constant-segment primers built TCRalpha and TCRbeta cDNA libraries with UMIs. TCRdb re-derived calls from the 5' RACE reads in MiXCR, one entry per CDR3 protein. Among approximately 150,000 distinct CDR3 sequences, over 15% were seen once, and the ten largest hold 2% to 2.5%. Germline-derived CDR1 and CDR2 are MDHEN and SYDVKM. The CDR3 length is 15 residues. The trim removed 6 bases at V and 4 bases at J, leaving 10 bases unmatched. Whole-study findings and limits: Mainly in CM and EM were contracting CD4+ clones; CD8+ were in EMRA. The finding that pre-infection memory included some responding clones suggested that cross-reactive memory joined.

This clonotype was obtained from an adult woman who had mild COVID-19 (a few samples of this study predate the infection). Cell type and time point are not known. Sequencing used PBMCs or a T cell subset sorted from them (not recorded which). The chain recombines TRBV28 with TRBJ2-3; 7 bases agree with TRBD1. CDR3 nucleotide sequence: TGTGCCAGCAGCCGAGGGGGCGCGGGTGCAGATACGCAGTATTTT. This codes for CASSRGGAGADTQYF.